This T cell receptor beta chain was captured by sequencing in a study of T-cell memory formation after mild COVID-19 (dated by TCRdb to the early 2020s). Some background on the complete study: TCR sequence clusters from the two donors were largely donor specific. In two donors, T-cell clones that expanded and contracted after mild COVID-19 were followed by sequencing TCRalpha and TCRbeta repertoires longitudinally. The cohort comprised two young, previously healthy adult volunteers, one female and one male.

Sequencing was carried out with an Illumina NovaSeq 6000. cDNA libraries for TCRalpha and TCRbeta were prepared by 5'RACE using constant-segment primers, with sample barcodes and unique molecular identifiers added. RNA was extracted from every sample with Trizol reagent. Libraries were amplified in two PCR steps, with a second sample barcode and Illumina TruSeq adapters added in the second step. The libraries were sequenced on an Illumina NovaSeq using 2 x 150 bp paired-end reads. The paper's data handling went like this. With migec v1.2.7, reads were demultiplexed and then collapsed into UMI-guided consensus sequences. With mixcr v2.1.11, UMI consensuses were aligned to TRA and TRB V and J templates and assembled into clonotypes. A clonotype was counted as expanded or contracted only when both edgeR and NoisET called the clonotype significant, with the noise models trained on biological replicates. edgeR calls used a false discovery rate-adjusted p below 0.01 and a log2 fold-change threshold of 1. As an exploratory analysis of dynamics, max-normalized trajectories of the 1000 most abundant clonotypes were examined with PCA combined with hierarchical clustering. Separately sequenced CD4+ and CD8+ repertoires were used to assign the CD4 or CD8 phenotype of responding clones. The public reads were reanalyzed by TCRdb: fastp trimming at Q25, MiXCR alignment, in-frame beta chains only. Each CDR3 protein gets just one entry, which takes the most common genes and DNA from the rows behind it. The V and J calls shown here were made by TCRdb, not taken from the authors' results. The sample records more than 450,000 distinct CDR3 sequences, about 20% of which are singletons. The top ten constitute approximately 12% of the sample.

Ficoll-Paque density gradient centrifugation was used to isolate PBMCs. CDR3 length: 14 amino acids, cysteine to phenylalanine. Only CDR3 DNA remains: 42 bases, in frame from the first base. In the germline V gene, CDR1 corresponds to SGHTA and CDR2 to FQGNSA. Between the V and J ends, shortened by 3 bases and 2 bases respectively, the junction contains 10 bases. Paper-wide results and their limitations: Only a couple of mild cases were covered in the study, and larger cohorts including severe cases with pre-infection samples were considered necessary. SARS-CoV-2 specificity was not confirmed for the second-wave clones peaking on day 37. Contracting CD4+ clones turned up mainly in the CM and EM memory subsets, whereas EMRA was where CD8+ clones were enriched. The detection of some responding clones in pre-infection memory suggests that pre-existing cross-reactive memory T cells joined the SARS-CoV-2 response. From day 15 to 85, contracting clones showed balanced CD4/CD8 phenotypes, whereas a second wave of clones that expanded from day 15 to 37 leaned towards CD4+.

Note on this clonotype: This receptor's antigen is unknown. Base quality data are lacking; no much larger clone is found one base away.

Sequencing used PBMCs or a T cell subset sorted from them (not recorded which). The chain employs TRBV7-2 and TRBJ2-5, with no confident D gene call. The origin of this receptor is an adult woman who had mild COVID-19 (a few samples of this study predate the infection). The sample titles of this study are shuffled in the database, so cell type and time point are left out; the donor was told from shared clones. The CDR3 protein: CASSFSGSQETQYF. The nucleotides are TGTGCCAGCAGCTTCTCCGGCTCTCAAGAGACCCAGTACTTC.